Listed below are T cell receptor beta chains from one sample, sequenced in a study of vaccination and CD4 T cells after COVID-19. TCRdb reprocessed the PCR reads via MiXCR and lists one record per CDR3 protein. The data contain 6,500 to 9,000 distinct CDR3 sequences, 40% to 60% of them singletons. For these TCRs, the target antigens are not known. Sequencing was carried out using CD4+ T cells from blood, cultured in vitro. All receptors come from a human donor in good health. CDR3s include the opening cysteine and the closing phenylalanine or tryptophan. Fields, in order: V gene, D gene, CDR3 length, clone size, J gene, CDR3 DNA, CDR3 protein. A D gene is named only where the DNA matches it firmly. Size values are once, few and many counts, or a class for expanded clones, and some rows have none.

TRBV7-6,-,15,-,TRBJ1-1,TGTGCCAGCAGCCAAGAGAGGGGGGCGAACACTGAAGCTTTCTTT,CASSQERGANTEAFF
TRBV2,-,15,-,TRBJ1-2,TGTGCCAGCATTGGACTAGGAACCCATAACTATGGCTACACCTTC,CASIGLGTHNYGYTF
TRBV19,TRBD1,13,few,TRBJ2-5,TGTGCCAGGGAGACAGGGATTCAAGAGACCCAGTACTTC,CARETGIQETQYF
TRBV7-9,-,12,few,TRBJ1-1,TGTGCCAGCAGCTTCTCCGGATCCGGAGCTTTCTTT,CASSFSGSGAFF
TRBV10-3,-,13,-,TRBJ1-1,TGTGCCATCAGCGGAGCTAGAAACACTGAAGCTTTCTTT,CAISGARNTEAFF
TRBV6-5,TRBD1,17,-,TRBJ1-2,TGTGCCAGCAGTTCCACCGTCCCGGGACAGACAAACTATGGCTACACCTTC,CASSSTVPGQTNYGYTF
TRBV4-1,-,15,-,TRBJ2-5,TGCGCCAGCAGCCAAGACCGAGTACTTCAAGAGACCCAGTACTTC,CASSQDRVLQETQYF
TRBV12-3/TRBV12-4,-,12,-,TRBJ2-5,TGTGCCAGCAGTTTAACGCCAGAGACCCAGTACTTC,CASSLTPETQYF
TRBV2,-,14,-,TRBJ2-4,TGTGCCAGCATGAATAGGGGAGCCAAAAACATTCAGTACTTC,CASMNRGAKNIQYF
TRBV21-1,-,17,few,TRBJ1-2,TGTGCCAGCAGCAAATTCGTTCGGTCGGGGGGAGGAGGGGGCTACACCTTC,CASSKFVRSGGGGGYTF
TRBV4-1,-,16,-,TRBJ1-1,TGCGCCAGCAGCCACCACCCGGCACGGGGGAACACTGAAGCTTTCTTT,CASSHHPARGNTEAFF
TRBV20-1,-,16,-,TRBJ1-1,TGCAGTGCTAGAGGCATGTTGGGTCAGTTGAACACTGAAGCTTTCTTT,CSARGMLGQLNTEAFF
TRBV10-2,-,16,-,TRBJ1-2,TGCGCCAGCAGTGATCCTTCAGTTAGACCCCGAGGTGGCTACACCTTC,CASSDPSVRPRGGYTF
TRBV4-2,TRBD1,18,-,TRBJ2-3,TGTGCCAGCAGCCAACCGGGACAGGGACAATCTAGCACAGATACGCAGTATTTT,CASSQPGQGQSSTDTQYF
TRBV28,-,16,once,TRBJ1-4,TGTGCCAGCAGGAGCTATGAGGGGTCGTCTAATGAAAAACTGTTTTTT,CASRSYEGSSNEKLFF
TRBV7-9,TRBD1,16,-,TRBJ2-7,TGTGCCAGCAGCCCCCCGGGACAGGGGGCGGTCGGCGAGCAGTACTTC,CASSPPGQGAVGEQYF
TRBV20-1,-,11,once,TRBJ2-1,TGCAGTGCTAGGTTGGTCAATGAGCAGTTCTTC,CSARLVNEQFF
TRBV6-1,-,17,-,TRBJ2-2,TGTGCCAGCAGTGTCAAGGGACCGGACGGAGGAAGCGGGGAGCTGTTTTTT,CASSVKGPDGGSGELFF
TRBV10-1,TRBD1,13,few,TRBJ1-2,TGCGCCAGCAGTGACAGGACAGGGTATGGCTACACCTTC,CASSDRTGYGYTF
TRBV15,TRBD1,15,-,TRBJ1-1,TGTGCCACCAGCAAAACGACAGGGATGAACACTGAAGCTTTCTTT,CATSKTTGMNTEAFF
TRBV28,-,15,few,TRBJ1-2,TGTGCCAGCAACTTGGGAGGGAATCCCTCGGATGGCTACACCTTC,CASNLGGNPSDGYTF
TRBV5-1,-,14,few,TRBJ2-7,TGCGCCAGCAGCTTGAACGGGGGGCTCTACGAGCAGTACTTC,CASSLNGGLYEQYF
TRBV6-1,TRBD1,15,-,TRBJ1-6,TGTGCCAGCCGGGACAGGGCGTCCTATAATTCACCCCTCCACTTT,CASRDRASYNSPLHF
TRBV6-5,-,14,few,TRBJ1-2,TGTGCCAGCAGTTACCACGACCCAGGGGATGGCTACACCTTC,CASSYHDPGDGYTF
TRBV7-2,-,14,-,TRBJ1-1,TGTGCCAGCAGCTTAGCACAAAGGAACACTGAAGCTTTCTTT,CASSLAQRNTEAFF
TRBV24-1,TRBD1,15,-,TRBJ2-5,TGTGCCACCAGTGATGCGGGACAGGGCTACGAGACCCAGTACTTC,CATSDAGQGYETQYF
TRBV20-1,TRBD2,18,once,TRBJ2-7,TGCAGTGCTAGAGATCTGCTAGCGGGAGACGAGGGGTCCTACGAGCAGTACTTC,CSARDLLAGDEGSYEQYF
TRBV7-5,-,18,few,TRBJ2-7,-,CISVSEGVWGAIRYEQYF
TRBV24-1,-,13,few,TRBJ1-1,TGTGCCACCAGTGGAGGGGCCGACGGGCAAGCTTTCTTT,CATSGGADGQAFF
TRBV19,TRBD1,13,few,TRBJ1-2,TGTGCCAGTAGTGTCAGACAGGGTAGAGGCTACACCTTC,CASSVRQGRGYTF
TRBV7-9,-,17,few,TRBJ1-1,TGTGCCAGCAGTCAAAGAAGGGATTCAGGGATAAACACTGAAGCTTTCTTT,CASSQRRDSGINTEAFF
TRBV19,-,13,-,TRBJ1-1,TGTGCCAGTACACAGCATATGAACACTGAAGCTTTCTTT,CASTQHMNTEAFF
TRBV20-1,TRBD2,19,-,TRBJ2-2,TGCAGTGCTAGGCACCCTCGGGGAAGCGGGGGGGGTAATACCGGGGAGCTGTTTTTT,CSARHPRGSGGGNTGELFF
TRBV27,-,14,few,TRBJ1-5,TGTGCCAGCAGTTTATCAGCTTTCGAGCAGCCCCAGCATTTT,CASSLSAFEQPQHF
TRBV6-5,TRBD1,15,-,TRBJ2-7,TGTGCCAGCAGTTCCTGGACAGGAATCGGCGACGAGCAGTACTTC,CASSSWTGIGDEQYF
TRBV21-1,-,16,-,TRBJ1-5,TGTGCCAGCAGCAGACGGGAGACAGGTCCCAATCAGCCCCAGCATTTT,CASSRRETGPNQPQHF
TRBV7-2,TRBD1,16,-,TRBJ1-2,TGTGCCAGCAGCCTCAGCGGGACAGACATCCACTATGGCTACACCTTC,CASSLSGTDIHYGYTF
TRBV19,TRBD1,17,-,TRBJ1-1,TGTGCCAGTAGTATGGGGTTCCCGGGACAGGGCCACACTGAAGCTTTCTTT,CASSMGFPGQGHTEAFF
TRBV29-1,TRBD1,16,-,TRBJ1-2,TGCAGCACAAAAGTCCCGGGACAGGGTTCAATCTATGGCTACACCTTC,CSTKVPGQGSIYGYTF
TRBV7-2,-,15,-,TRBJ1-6,TGTGCCAGCAGCCAGGCACGGGCGGAGAATTCACCCCTCCACTTT,CASSQARAENSPLHF
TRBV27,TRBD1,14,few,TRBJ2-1,TGTGCCAGCAGTCTCGGACAGGGGGAAGGGGAGCAGTTCTTC,CASSLGQGEGEQFF
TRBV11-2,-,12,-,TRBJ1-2,TGTGCCAGCAGCCGCGGGGGCGGCCAATACACCTTC,CASSRGGGQYTF
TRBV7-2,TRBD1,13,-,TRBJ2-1,TGTGCCAGCAGATCACAGGGGGCAGGAGAGCAGTTCTTC,CASRSQGAGEQFF
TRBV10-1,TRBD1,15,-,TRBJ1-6,TGCGCCAGCAGCGCCGGGGGGCTTGGACAGGGTCCCCTCCACTTT,CASSAGGLGQGPLHF
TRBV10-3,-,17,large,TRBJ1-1,TGTGCCATCACTGAGGGAACAGGAAGGAGTGTGAACACTGAAGCTTTCTTT,CAITEGTGRSVNTEAFF
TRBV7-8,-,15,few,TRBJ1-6,TGTGCCAGCAGCTTTTACGGTGTGGGGAATTCACCCCTCCACTTT,CASSFYGVGNSPLHF